What follows is one T cell receptor (beta chain) and its context. Profiled with immunoSEQ multiplex PCR; TCRdb holds only in-frame clones, not every one. The data show 50,000 or so clones, approximately 80% seen once. This CDR3 contains 11 residues. V dropped 5 bases and J dropped 3 bases, with 4 bases sitting between them. The germline CDR1 and CDR2 sequences are LNHDA and SQIVND (reference sequence). The data are from a study of PD-L1 blockade in urothelial cancer. At the level of the study: Counts from blood samples showed a median of roughly 140,000 T cells.

Sequenced material: PBMCs, taken around atezolizumab (anti-PD-L1) treatment. This chain connects TRBV19 to TRBJ2-5; D remains unclear. This receptor was obtained from a man between 65 and 79 years old with urothelial cancer. CDR3 region: CASSYEETQYF. Here the CDR3 DNA reads TGTGCCAGTAGTTATGAAGAGACCCAGTACTTC.